This entry describes one T cell receptor beta chain. This sample is part of a study of blood T cell repertoires in COVID-19. Overall study context: Donors in the United States, Italy and Spain gave samples during acute or convalescent COVID-19.

This CDR3 spans 13 amino acids. With 1 base removed from V and 5 bases from J, the gap between germline ends came to 9 bases. CDR1 SGHDT and CDR2 YYEEEE come from the germline V gene. Measured with immunoSEQ multiplex PCR; TCRdb has only the in-frame clones, and not every one. This sample carries 250,000 or so clones, 91% of them seen once, and the ten largest clones take roughly 1.2%. The genes are TRBV5-6 and TRBJ2-5, with unresolved D. Material: PBMCs or T cells enriched from blood (not recorded which). This sequence was found in a human donor in a cohort exposed to, infected with or recovered from COVID-19 (not recorded which). The donor label of this sample is uncertain. CDR3 DNA: TGTGCCAGCAGCTTGTCGGAGTTGGAGACCCAGTACTTC. Its translation: CASSLSELETQYF.